The rows below give T cell receptor beta chains drawn from one sample of a study of breast tumors, draining lymph nodes, adjacent tissues. TCRdb itself ran the multiplex PCR reads through MiXCR, one entry per CDR3 protein. The table includes about 180,000 distinct CDR3 sequences, 33% detected once. Sequenced material: axillary lymph node tissue. These receptors originate from a female donor with breast cancer. Some clones in this sample may be carry-over from other donors' samples. Both conserved end residues are part of each CDR3. The D gene is left open where the match is weak. Where a row states a size, it is once, few, many or the class of an expanded clone; other rows omit it.

abundance: .
v_gene: TRBV20-1
d_gene: TRBD2
j_gene: TRBJ2-1
CDR3aa: CSATRPSGRAHEQFF
CDR3nt: TGCAGTGCGACCCGGCCTAGCGGGAGGGCTCATGAGCAGTTCTTC

abundance: .
v_gene: TRBV14
d_gene: .
j_gene: TRBJ2-5
CDR3aa: CDQETQYF
CDR3nt: TGTGACCAAGAGACCCAGTACTTC

abundance: once
v_gene: TRBV19
d_gene: .
j_gene: TRBJ1-2
CDR3aa: CASSIGRERGYGYTF
CDR3nt: TGTGCCAGTAGTATAGGTAGGGAAAGGGGCTATGGCTACACCTTC

abundance: once
v_gene: TRBV6-5
d_gene: .
j_gene: TRBJ2-2
CDR3aa: CASSYSRTMGELFF
CDR3nt: TGTGCCAGCAGTTATTCGCGGACAATGGGGGAGCTGTTTTTT

abundance: many
v_gene: TRBV9
d_gene: .
j_gene: TRBJ2-1
CDR3aa: CASSATDEQFF
CDR3nt: TGTGCCAGCAGCGCAACGGATGAGCAGTTCTTC

abundance: few
v_gene: TRBV6-1
d_gene: .
j_gene: TRBJ1-6
CDR3aa: CASSPHSSPLHF
CDR3nt: TGTGCCAGCAGTCCCCACAGTTCACCCCTCCACTTT

abundance: many
v_gene: TRBV7-3
d_gene: TRBD2
j_gene: TRBJ2-2
CDR3aa: CASSLEGLAPGELFF
CDR3nt: TGTGCCAGCAGCCTCGAGGGACTAGCGCCCGGGGAGCTGTTTTTT

abundance: many
v_gene: TRBV18
d_gene: .
j_gene: TRBJ1-4
CDR3aa: CASSPNEKLFF
CDR3nt: TGTGCCAGCTCCCCGAATGAAAAACTGTTTTTT

abundance: .
v_gene: TRBV18
d_gene: TRBD2
j_gene: TRBJ2-3
CDR3aa: CASSPRLAGAGTQYF
CDR3nt: TGTGCCAGCTCACCCAGACTAGCGGGAGCAGGTACGCAGTATTTT

abundance: many
v_gene: TRBV19
d_gene: .
j_gene: TRBJ1-6
CDR3aa: CASSMRGRSNSPLHF
CDR3nt: TGTGCCAGTAGTATGCGGGGCAGGAGCAATTCACCCCTCCACTTT

abundance: many
v_gene: TRBV5-8
d_gene: .
j_gene: TRBJ2-3
CDR3aa: CASSFRTDISSTDTQYF
CDR3nt: TGTGCCAGCAGCTTTCGGACGGACATCTCTAGCACAGATACGCAGTATTTT

abundance: many
v_gene: TRBV3-1
d_gene: TRBD1
j_gene: TRBJ1-4
CDR3aa: CASKGQGAEKLFF
CDR3nt: TGTGCCAGCAAGGGACAGGGGGCTGAAAAACTGTTTTTT

abundance: .
v_gene: TRBV27
d_gene: .
j_gene: TRBJ1-4
CDR3aa: CASSLSAGLTTNEKLFF
CDR3nt: TGTGCCAGCAGTTTATCGGCCGGGCTAACAACTAATGAAAAACTGTTTTTT

abundance: .
v_gene: TRBV9
d_gene: TRBD1
j_gene: TRBJ1-1
CDR3aa: CASSVGGGSSEAFF
CDR3nt: TGTGCCAGCAGCGTAGGAGGGGGCAGCAGTGAAGCTTTCTTT

abundance: .
v_gene: TRBV6-1
d_gene: .
j_gene: TRBJ2-7
CDR3aa: CASSEARGGYEQYF
CDR3nt: TGTGCCAGCAGTGAAGCCAGGGGAGGTTACGAGCAGTACTTC

abundance: many
v_gene: TRBV7-9
d_gene: .
j_gene: TRBJ2-3
CDR3aa: CASSLAVAFHTDTQYF
CDR3nt: TGTGCCAGCAGCTTAGCTGTCGCATTCCACACAGATACGCAGTATTTT

abundance: many
v_gene: TRBV29-1
d_gene: .
j_gene: TRBJ2-7
CDR3aa: CSVGEPRYEQYF
CDR3nt: TGCAGCGTGGGGGAGCCGAGATACGAGCAGTACTTC

abundance: many
v_gene: TRBV12-3/TRBV12-4
d_gene: .
j_gene: TRBJ1-4
CDR3aa: CASSLVATNEKLFF
CDR3nt: TGTGCCAGCAGTTTAGTTGCAACTAATGAAAAACTGTTTTTT

abundance: .
v_gene: TRBV27
d_gene: .
j_gene: TRBJ2-3
CDR3aa: CASSPGYEQFGDTQYF
CDR3nt: TGTGCCAGCAGTCCGGGCTACGAGCAGTTTGGCGATACGCAGTATTTT

abundance: many
v_gene: TRBV12-3/TRBV12-4
d_gene: .
j_gene: TRBJ1-2
CDR3aa: CASSFIGARGYTF
CDR3nt: TGTGCCAGCAGTTTCATCGGGGCGAGGGGCTACACCTTC

abundance: many
v_gene: TRBV5-1
d_gene: TRBD1
j_gene: TRBJ1-4
CDR3aa: CASTGTGGLNEKLFF
CDR3nt: TGCGCCAGTACCGGGACAGGGGGCCTTAATGAAAAACTGTTTTTT

abundance: many
v_gene: TRBV4-2
d_gene: TRBD2
j_gene: TRBJ2-5
CDR3aa: CASSPRLAGGNQETQYF
CDR3nt: TGTGCCAGCAGCCCGCGACTAGCAGGAGGGAATCAAGAGACCCAGTACTTC

abundance: many
v_gene: TRBV20-1
d_gene: TRBD1
j_gene: TRBJ2-3
CDR3aa: CSATPGGRTDTQYF
CDR3nt: TGCAGTGCGACGCCAGGGGGCCGTACAGATACGCAGTATTTT

abundance: many
v_gene: TRBV12-3/TRBV12-4
d_gene: .
j_gene: TRBJ2-1
CDR3aa: CASSLIMDEQFF
CDR3nt: TGTGCCAGCAGTTTGATCATGGATGAGCAGTTCTTC

abundance: .
v_gene: TRBV10-3
d_gene: .
j_gene: TRBJ1-1
CDR3aa: CAISVTPPAVDTEAFF
CDR3nt: TGTGCCATCAGTGTCACCCCGCCCGCGGTTGACACTGAAGCTTTCTTT

abundance: once
v_gene: TRBV19
d_gene: TRBD1
j_gene: TRBJ1-4
CDR3aa: CASSIGNLAGQVNEKLFF
CDR3nt: TGTGCCAGTAGTATCGGTAACCTAGCGGGACAGGTTAATGAAAAGCTGTTTTTT

abundance: .
v_gene: TRBV4-2
d_gene: .
j_gene: TRBJ1-4
CDR3aa: CASSHGSKGGLFF
CDR3nt: TGTGCCAGCAGCCATGGTTCTAAGGGCGGCCTGTTTTTT

abundance: many
v_gene: TRBV20-1
d_gene: .
j_gene: TRBJ1-6
CDR3aa: CSAKLDRSYLHF
CDR3nt: TGCAGTGCTAAATTGGACCGCTCCTACCTCCACTTT

abundance: many
v_gene: TRBV5-6
d_gene: .
j_gene: TRBJ2-7
CDR3aa: CASSPDSSYEQYF
CDR3nt: TGTGCCAGCAGCCCGGACAGCTCCTACGAGCAGTACTTC

abundance: many
v_gene: TRBV10-3
d_gene: TRBD2
j_gene: TRBJ2-3
CDR3aa: CAASGATDTQYF
CDR3nt: TGTGCCGCCAGCGGGGCAACAGATACGCAGTATTTT

abundance: many
v_gene: TRBV10-3
d_gene: TRBD1
j_gene: TRBJ2-7
CDR3aa: CAISPAGTGFNEQYF
CDR3nt: TGTGCCATCAGTCCGGCCGGGACAGGGTTTAACGAGCAGTACTTC

abundance: few
v_gene: TRBV6-2/TRBV6-3
d_gene: .
j_gene: TRBJ2-5
CDR3aa: CASEDEHYQETQYF
CDR3nt: TGTGCCAGCGAAGATGAGCATTACCAAGAGACCCAGTACTTC

abundance: many
v_gene: TRBV20-1
d_gene: .
j_gene: TRBJ2-7
CDR3aa: CSARDSRTTSTEQYF
CDR3nt: TGCAGTGCTAGAGATTCGAGGACTACTTCAACCGAGCAGTACTTC

abundance: many
v_gene: TRBV20-1
d_gene: .
j_gene: TRBJ1-2
CDR3aa: CSARDLAGGLGGYTF
CDR3nt: TGCAGTGCTAGAGATCTTGCGGGGGGGCTTGGTGGCTACACCTTC

abundance: many
v_gene: TRBV7-9
d_gene: .
j_gene: TRBJ2-5
CDR3aa: CASSLVPGSAVETQYF
CDR3nt: TGTGCCAGCAGCTTAGTCCCAGGGAGCGCGGTGGAGACCCAGTACTTC

abundance: .
v_gene: TRBV20-1
d_gene: TRBD1
j_gene: TRBJ1-5
CDR3aa: CSANRGRSSINQPQHF
CDR3nt: TGCAGTGCTAACAGGGGAAGATCTAGTATCAATCAGCCCCAGCATTTT

abundance: many
v_gene: TRBV11-2
d_gene: TRBD1
j_gene: TRBJ2-5
CDR3aa: CASSPTIGTGQETQYF
CDR3nt: TGTGCCAGCAGCCCAACTATCGGGACAGGACAAGAGACCCAGTACTTC

abundance: once
v_gene: TRBV11-3
d_gene: TRBD1
j_gene: TRBJ2-5
CDR3aa: CASSFDRGPQETQYF
CDR3nt: TGTGCCAGCAGCTTCGACAGGGGGCCCCAAGAGACCCAGTACTTC

abundance: .
v_gene: TRBV18
d_gene: TRBD1
j_gene: TRBJ2-1
CDR3aa: CASSPRATGGRRDNEQFF
CDR3nt: TGTGCCAGCTCACCAAGGGCGACAGGGGGAAGAAGGGACAATGAGCAGTTCTTC

abundance: many
v_gene: TRBV6-4
d_gene: .
j_gene: TRBJ2-7
CDR3aa: CASSDNRRQITYEQYF
CDR3nt: TGTGCCAGCAGTGACAACCGGCGACAGATAACCTACGAGCAGTACTTC

abundance: once
v_gene: TRBV13
d_gene: TRBD2
j_gene: TRBJ2-1
CDR3aa: CATTSGPYNEQFF
CDR3nt: TGTGCCACCACTAGCGGACCTTACAATGAGCAGTTCTTC

abundance: many
v_gene: TRBV29-1
d_gene: .
j_gene: TRBJ1-4
CDR3aa: CSVRLDSLNEKLFF
CDR3nt: TGCAGCGTCCGACTTGATAGCCTTAATGAAAAACTGTTTTTT

abundance: .
v_gene: TRBV29-1
d_gene: .
j_gene: TRBJ2-3
CDR3aa: CSVGTGGTQYF
CDR3nt: TGCAGCGTTGGGACCGGGGGCACGCAGTATTTT

abundance: few
v_gene: TRBV6-5
d_gene: TRBD2
j_gene: TRBJ2-3
CDR3aa: CASPPASRGGSTDTQYF
CDR3nt: TGTGCCAGCCCCCCAGCCTCGCGGGGGGGAAGCACAGATACGCAGTATTTT

abundance: .
v_gene: TRBV13
d_gene: .
j_gene: TRBJ1-1
CDR3aa: CASSPRALSTEAFF
CDR3nt: TGTGCCAGCAGCCCCAGGGCCCTGAGCACTGAAGCTTTCTTT

abundance: many
v_gene: TRBV4-1
d_gene: TRBD2
j_gene: TRBJ2-7
CDR3aa: CASSQVGGVAYEQYF
CDR3nt: TGCGCCAGCAGCCAAGTCGGGGGGGTCGCCTACGAGCAGTACTTC

abundance: .
v_gene: TRBV7-8
d_gene: .
j_gene: TRBJ2-2
CDR3aa: CASSLRAGGLFF
CDR3nt: TGTGCCAGCAGCTTAAGGGCCGGGGGGCTGTTTTTT

abundance: many
v_gene: TRBV20-1
d_gene: TRBD2
j_gene: TRBJ2-1
CDR3aa: CSADRTSGSGVDEQFF
CDR3nt: TGCAGTGCGGACCGGACTAGCGGGAGTGGTGTCGATGAGCAGTTCTTC

abundance: many
v_gene: TRBV7-7
d_gene: TRBD2
j_gene: TRBJ2-5
CDR3aa: CASSLALAGGETQYF
CDR3nt: TGTGCTAGCAGCTTAGCGCTAGCGGGGGGTGAAACCCAGTACTTC

abundance: .
v_gene: TRBV10-3
d_gene: .
j_gene: TRBJ1-3
CDR3aa: CAISSGGGETRAGYTIYF
CDR3nt: TGTGCCATCAGTAGCGGGGGGGGGGAGACCCGGGCTGGCTACACCATATATTTT

abundance: many
v_gene: TRBV5-4
d_gene: TRBD1
j_gene: TRBJ2-5
CDR3aa: CASSLTGVKETQYF
CDR3nt: TGTGCCAGCAGCTTAACAGGGGTGAAAGAGACCCAGTACTTC

abundance: .
v_gene: TRBV7-6
d_gene: .
j_gene: TRBJ2-5
CDR3aa: CASSLSIGQQETQSF
CDR3nt: TGTGCCAGCAGCCTAAGCATTGGACAGCAAGAGACCCAGTCCTTC